This T cell receptor (beta chain) stems from a study of post-analysis software for immune sequencing data. Study outcomes and limitations: Comparison of patients with controls showed 4 to 6 TRBV segments more frequent in patients, TRBV5-6, TRBV5-1 and TRBV20-1 among them. Batch-mates among the samples co-clustered strongly by F measure.

With 6 bases clipped from V and 2 bases from J, the junction kept 9 bases outside the gene matches. From germline, CDR1 is MDHEN and CDR2 SYDVKM. The CDR3 has 15 amino acids. Prepared libraries of TCR beta cDNA carried unique molecular identifiers. With roughly 0.9 to 10 million T cells as the source, approximately 450,000 cDNA molecules resulted. TCRdb fed the PCR reads into MiXCR, producing one record per CDR3 protein. The sample lists 750,000 to 900,000 distinct CDR3 sequences; approximately 44% were seen once. To note about this clonotype: Its antigen is currently unknown.

The V call is TRBV28, the J call TRBJ2-7; 8 bases line up with TRBD2. Sequenced: blood. This TCR came from a girl aged 5 to 17 with multiple sclerosis. The DNA for the CDR3 is TGTGCCAGCAGGCCTCTAGCGGGCCTTACCTACGAGCAGTACTTC. It codes for CASRPLAGLTYEQYF.